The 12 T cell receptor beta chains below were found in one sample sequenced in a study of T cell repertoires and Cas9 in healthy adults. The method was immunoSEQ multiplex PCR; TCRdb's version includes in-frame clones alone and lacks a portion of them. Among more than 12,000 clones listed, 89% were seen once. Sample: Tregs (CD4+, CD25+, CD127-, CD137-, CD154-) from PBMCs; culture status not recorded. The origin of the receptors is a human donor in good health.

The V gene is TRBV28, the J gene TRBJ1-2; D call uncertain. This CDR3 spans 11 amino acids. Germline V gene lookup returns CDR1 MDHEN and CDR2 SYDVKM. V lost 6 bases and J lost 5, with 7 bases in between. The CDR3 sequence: CASSRAYGYTF. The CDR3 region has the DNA TGTGCCAGCAGCCGCGCGTATGGCTACACCTTC.

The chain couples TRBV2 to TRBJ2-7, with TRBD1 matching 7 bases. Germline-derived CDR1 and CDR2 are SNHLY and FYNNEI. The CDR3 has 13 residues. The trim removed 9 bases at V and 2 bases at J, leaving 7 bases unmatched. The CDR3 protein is CARAQGDPYEQYF. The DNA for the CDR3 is TGTGCCAGAGCTCAGGGGGACCCCTACGAGCAGTACTTC.

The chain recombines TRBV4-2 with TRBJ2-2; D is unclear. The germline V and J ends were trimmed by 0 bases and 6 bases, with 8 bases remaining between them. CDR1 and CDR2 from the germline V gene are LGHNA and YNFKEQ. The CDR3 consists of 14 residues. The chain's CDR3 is CASSQDPRAGELFF. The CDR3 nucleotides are TGTGCCAGCAGCCAAGATCCCCGAGCCGGGGAGCTGTTTTTT.

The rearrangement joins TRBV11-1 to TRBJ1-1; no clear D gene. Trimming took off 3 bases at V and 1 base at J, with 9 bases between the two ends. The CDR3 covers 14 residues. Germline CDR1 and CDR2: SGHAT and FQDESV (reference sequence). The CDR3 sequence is CASSFGQWNTEAFF. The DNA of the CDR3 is TGTGCCAGCAGCTTCGGGCAATGGAACACTGAAGCTTTCTTT.

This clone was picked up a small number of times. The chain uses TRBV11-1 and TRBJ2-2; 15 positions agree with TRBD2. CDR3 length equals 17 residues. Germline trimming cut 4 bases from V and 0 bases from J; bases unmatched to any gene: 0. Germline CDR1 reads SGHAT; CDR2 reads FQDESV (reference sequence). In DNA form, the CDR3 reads TGTGCCAGCAGCTGGACTAGCGGGGGGGCGAACACCGGGGAGCTGTTTTTT. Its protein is CASSWTSGGANTGELFF. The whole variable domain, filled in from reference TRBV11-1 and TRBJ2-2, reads EAEVAQSPRYKITEKSQAVAFWCDPISGHATLYWYRQILGQGPELLVQFQDESVVDDSQLPKDRFSAERLKGVDSTLKIQPAELGDSAMYLCASSWTSGGANTGELFFGEGSRLTVL.

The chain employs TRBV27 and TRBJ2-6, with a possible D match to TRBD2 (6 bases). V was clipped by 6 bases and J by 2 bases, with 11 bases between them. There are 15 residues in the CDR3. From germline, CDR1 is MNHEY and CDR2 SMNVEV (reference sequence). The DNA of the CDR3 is TGTGCCAGCAGAAAGGAGGGCGCTGGGGCCAACGTCCTGACTTTC. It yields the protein CASRKEGAGANVLTF.

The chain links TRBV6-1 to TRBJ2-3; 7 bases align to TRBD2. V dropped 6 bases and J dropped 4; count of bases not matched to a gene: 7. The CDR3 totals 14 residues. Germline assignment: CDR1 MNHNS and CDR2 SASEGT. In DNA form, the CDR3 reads TGTGCCAGCAGGCCTGGGGGGGTTGCAGATACGCAGTATTTT. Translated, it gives CASRPGGVADTQYF.

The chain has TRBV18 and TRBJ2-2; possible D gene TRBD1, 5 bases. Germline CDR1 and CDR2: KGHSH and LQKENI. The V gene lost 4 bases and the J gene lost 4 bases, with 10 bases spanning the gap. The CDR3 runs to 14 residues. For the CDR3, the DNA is TGTGCCAGCTCACTATCCGACAGCACCGGGGAGCTGTTTTTT. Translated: CASSLSDSTGELFF.

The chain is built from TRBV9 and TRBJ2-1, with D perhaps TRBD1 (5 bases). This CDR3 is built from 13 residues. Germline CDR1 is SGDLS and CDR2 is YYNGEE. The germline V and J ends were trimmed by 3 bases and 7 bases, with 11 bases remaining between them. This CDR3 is CASSALQANEQFF. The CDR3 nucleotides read TGTGCCAGCAGCGCCTTACAGGCGAATGAGCAGTTCTTC.

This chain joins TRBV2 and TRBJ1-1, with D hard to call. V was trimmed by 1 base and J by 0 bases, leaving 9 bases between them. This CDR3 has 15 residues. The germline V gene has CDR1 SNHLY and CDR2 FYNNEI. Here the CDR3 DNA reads TGTGCCAGCAGTGAAGACCTGGTATTGAACACTGAAGCTTTCTTT. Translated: CASSEDLVLNTEAFF.

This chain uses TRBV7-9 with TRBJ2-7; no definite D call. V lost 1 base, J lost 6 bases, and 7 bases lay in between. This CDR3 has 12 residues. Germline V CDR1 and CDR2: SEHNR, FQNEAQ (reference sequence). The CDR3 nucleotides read TGTGCCAGCAGCTTAGTGCCTCCCGAGCAGTACTTC. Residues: CASSLVPPEQYF.

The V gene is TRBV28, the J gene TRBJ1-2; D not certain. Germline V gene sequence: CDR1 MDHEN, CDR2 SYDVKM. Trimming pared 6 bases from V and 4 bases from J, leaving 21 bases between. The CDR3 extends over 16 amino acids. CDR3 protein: CASRAANFRYAYGYTF. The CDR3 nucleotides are TGTGCCAGCAGGGCCGCAAACTTCCGGTACGCCTATGGCTACACCTTC.